These T cell receptor beta chains were read from a single sample in a study of identical twins. TCRdb processed the 5' RACE reads anew with MiXCR; each CDR3 protein has one entry. Here the sample spans roughly 190,000 distinct CDR3 sequences, roughly 15% being singletons. Separately, the same data were catalogued under a study of T cells expressing NK-cell markers.

The specimen was CD8+ T cells sorted from blood. Every receptor here comes from a young woman in good health. The CDR3 runs from the conserved cysteine through the conserved F or W. D genes are given only for firm matches. A row's size may be missing; if present it is once, few, many or a size class.

V gene: TRBV27
D gene: TRBD2
J gene: TRBJ2-7
clone size: few
CDR3 DNA: TGTGCCAGCAGTTTTCTGGCGGGAGCACTATACGAGCAGTACTTC
CDR3 protein: CASSFLAGALYEQYF

V gene: TRBV2
D gene: NA
J gene: TRBJ2-5
clone size: NA
CDR3 DNA: TGTACCAGCAGTTTAAGAGGCACGTTTGGGGAGAGGAGAGAGACCCAGTACTTC
CDR3 protein: CTSSLRGTFGERRETQYF

V gene: TRBV29-1
D gene: NA
J gene: TRBJ2-2
clone size: NA
CDR3 DNA: TGCAGCGTTGCTAGCTTGACGAACACCGGGGAGCTGTTTTTT
CDR3 protein: CSVASLTNTGELFF

V gene: TRBV6-5
D gene: NA
J gene: TRBJ2-7
clone size: NA
CDR3 DNA: TGTGCCAGCAGTTACTCTCCGGGTTCCTACGAGCAGTACTTC
CDR3 protein: CASSYSPGSYEQYF

V gene: TRBV12-3/TRBV12-4
D gene: NA
J gene: TRBJ2-7
clone size: NA
CDR3 DNA: TGTGCCAGCAGTTATGGAACGGACCTCAACTCCTACGAGCAGTACTTC
CDR3 protein: CASSYGTDLNSYEQYF

V gene: TRBV7-9
D gene: NA
J gene: TRBJ1-2
clone size: few
CDR3 DNA: TGTGCCAGCAGCCTTATGGGGGGTAACTATGGCTACACCTTC
CDR3 protein: CASSLMGGNYGYTF

V gene: TRBV4-3
D gene: NA
J gene: TRBJ1-3
clone size: few
CDR3 DNA: TGCGCCAGCAGCCAAGTACAATCTGGAAACACCATATATTTT
CDR3 protein: CASSQVQSGNTIYF

V gene: TRBV18
D gene: TRBD2
J gene: TRBJ2-3
clone size: few
CDR3 DNA: TGTGCCAGCTCACCACCGGGGGGGGTCCAGACCCCCCACACAGATACGCAGTATTTT
CDR3 protein: CASSPPGGVQTPHTDTQYF

V gene: TRBV7-9
D gene: TRBD2
J gene: TRBJ2-3
clone size: NA
CDR3 DNA: TGTGCCAGCACCTTCGCCGCGGGGGGCCCCCCAGATACGCAGTATTTT
CDR3 protein: CASTFAAGGPPDTQYF

V gene: TRBV6-5
D gene: TRBD1
J gene: TRBJ2-1
clone size: NA
CDR3 DNA: TGTGCCAGCAGTTACCCCTTACGACAGGGGGAGGTTAATGAGCAGTTCTTC
CDR3 protein: CASSYPLRQGEVNEQFF

V gene: TRBV11-1
D gene: NA
J gene: TRBJ2-3
clone size: once
CDR3 DNA: TGTGCCAGCAGCTTACCCAGCGCTCTAGATACGCAGTATTTT
CDR3 protein: CASSLPSALDTQYF

V gene: TRBV7-9
D gene: NA
J gene: TRBJ2-1
clone size: few
CDR3 DNA: TGTGCCAGCAGCCCCCCCGGGACAAGTGAGCAGTTCTTC
CDR3 protein: CASSPPGTSEQFF

V gene: TRBV7-9
D gene: NA
J gene: TRBJ2-7
clone size: many
CDR3 DNA: TGTGCCAGCAGCTTACAAGGGGCAGGCGAGCAGTACTTC
CDR3 protein: CASSLQGAGEQYF

V gene: TRBV2
D gene: NA
J gene: TRBJ2-7
clone size: few
CDR3 DNA: TGTGCCAGCAGTGTACGGGCTTCCTACGAGCAGTACTTC
CDR3 protein: CASSVRASYEQYF

V gene: TRBV20-1
D gene: NA
J gene: TRBJ1-2
clone size: many
CDR3 DNA: TGCAGTGCTAAAGGACGGAACTATGGCTACACCTTC
CDR3 protein: CSAKGRNYGYTF

V gene: TRBV18
D gene: NA
J gene: TRBJ2-1
clone size: NA
CDR3 DNA: TGTGCCAGCTCGGAGAGGCAGGACGGGATCTTC
CDR3 protein: CASSERQDGIF

V gene: TRBV4-2
D gene: NA
J gene: TRBJ1-6
clone size: NA
CDR3 DNA: TGTGCCAGCAGCCAAGATAGGACGGACGTGGCCCCTTTCCACTTT
CDR3 protein: CASSQDRTDVAPFHF

V gene: TRBV29-1
D gene: TRBD1
J gene: TRBJ1-2
clone size: few
CDR3 DNA: TGCAGCGTTGAAGGCGAAGGTAGGGGGCGAGGCTACACCTTC
CDR3 protein: CSVEGEGRGRGYTF

V gene: TRBV7-9
D gene: TRBD1
J gene: TRBJ2-7
clone size: many
CDR3 DNA: TGTGCCAGCAGCAAGCTAGAGGACAGGCAGCAGTACTTC
CDR3 protein: CASSKLEDRQQYF

V gene: TRBV3-1
D gene: NA
J gene: TRBJ2-5
clone size: NA
CDR3 DNA: TGTGCCAGCTGCCAAGGATTAACCAACCAAGAGACCCAGTACTTC
CDR3 protein: CASCQGLTNQETQYF

V gene: TRBV15
D gene: NA
J gene: TRBJ1-6
clone size: many
CDR3 DNA: TGTGCCACCAGCACGAATGCTGTAAATTCACCCCTCCACTTT
CDR3 protein: CATSTNAVNSPLHF

V gene: TRBV7-6
D gene: TRBD2
J gene: TRBJ2-1
clone size: few
CDR3 DNA: TGTGCCAGCAGCTTAGAGACTAGCGGGAGGGCCAATGAGCAGTTCTTC
CDR3 protein: CASSLETSGRANEQFF

V gene: TRBV24-1
D gene: TRBD1
J gene: TRBJ1-5
clone size: few
CDR3 DNA: TGTGCCACCAGTGATATACAGGGGTACAATCAGCCCCAGCATTTT
CDR3 protein: CATSDIQGYNQPQHF

V gene: TRBV20-1
D gene: NA
J gene: TRBJ2-2
clone size: few
CDR3 DNA: TGCAGTGCTAGGGAGCCGAACACCGGGGAGCTGTTTTTT
CDR3 protein: CSAREPNTGELFF

V gene: TRBV5-6
D gene: NA
J gene: TRBJ1-4
clone size: NA
CDR3 DNA: TGTGCCAGCAGCTTGTACTCAACTAATGAAAAACTGTTTTTT
CDR3 protein: CASSLYSTNEKLFF

V gene: TRBV2
D gene: NA
J gene: TRBJ2-7
clone size: many
CDR3 DNA: TGTGCCAGCAGTGAAGGGGACGTAGCCCCGGGCGAGCAGTACTTC
CDR3 protein: CASSEGDVAPGEQYF

V gene: TRBV12-3/TRBV12-4
D gene: NA
J gene: TRBJ2-5
clone size: NA
CDR3 DNA: TGTGCCAGCAGTTTCATGCGACAGGTCCAAGAGACCCAGTACTTC
CDR3 protein: CASSFMRQVQETQYF

V gene: TRBV3-1
D gene: NA
J gene: TRBJ1-1
clone size: few
CDR3 DNA: TGTGCCAGCAGTCCATACCAGGGCGACACTGAAGCTTTCTTT
CDR3 protein: CASSPYQGDTEAFF

V gene: TRBV6-2/TRBV6-3
D gene: TRBD2
J gene: TRBJ2-7
clone size: few
CDR3 DNA: TGTGCCAGCAGTGCGACTAGCGGGGCCCACGAGCAGTACTTC
CDR3 protein: CASSATSGAHEQYF

V gene: TRBV29-1
D gene: NA
J gene: TRBJ1-4
clone size: many
CDR3 DNA: TGCAGCTTCACCGACGGGAAAAAACTGTTTTTT
CDR3 protein: CSFTDGKKLFF

V gene: TRBV20-1
D gene: TRBD2
J gene: TRBJ2-1
clone size: NA
CDR3 DNA: TGCAGTGCTACGCGTTCGCGGGGGGACAATGAGCAGTTCTTC
CDR3 protein: CSATRSRGDNEQFF

V gene: TRBV20-1
D gene: TRBD2
J gene: TRBJ2-7
clone size: NA
CDR3 DNA: TGCAGTGCGTTCCCTTTGACTAGCGGGAGTGGTTCCTACGAGCAGTACTTC
CDR3 protein: CSAFPLTSGSGSYEQYF

V gene: TRBV9
D gene: NA
J gene: TRBJ1-1
clone size: NA
CDR3 DNA: TGTGCCAGCAGCGTATTGCCAGGGACCGCTGAAGCTTTCTTT
CDR3 protein: CASSVLPGTAEAFF

V gene: TRBV7-9
D gene: NA
J gene: TRBJ2-6
clone size: few
CDR3 DNA: TGTGCCAGCAGCTCGAGACGGTACTCTGGGGCCAACGTCCTGACTTTC
CDR3 protein: CASSSRRYSGANVLTF

V gene: TRBV4-2
D gene: NA
J gene: TRBJ2-3
clone size: NA
CDR3 DNA: TGTGCCAGCAGCCAAGATAGGGACGGCACAGATACGCAGTATTTT
CDR3 protein: CASSQDRDGTDTQYF

V gene: TRBV9
D gene: NA
J gene: TRBJ1-2
clone size: NA
CDR3 DNA: TGTGCCACCTACGGCGCCTATGGCTACACCTTC
CDR3 protein: CATYGAYGYTF

V gene: TRBV12-3/TRBV12-4
D gene: TRBD2
J gene: TRBJ2-1
clone size: few
CDR3 DNA: TGTGCCAGCAGTACAACTAGCGCCTACAATGAGCAGTTCTTC
CDR3 protein: CASSTTSAYNEQFF

V gene: TRBV7-8
D gene: TRBD2
J gene: TRBJ2-1
clone size: few
CDR3 DNA: TGTGCCAGCAGCTTAGCGCGGCTAGCGGGAGTAAGCTCCTACAATGAGCAGTTCTTC
CDR3 protein: CASSLARLAGVSSYNEQFF

V gene: TRBV20-1
D gene: NA
J gene: TRBJ1-6
clone size: few
CDR3 DNA: TGCAGTGCTCGGATTAGGGAAGGGTTCTATAATTCACCCCTCCACTTT
CDR3 protein: CSARIREGFYNSPLHF

V gene: TRBV7-8
D gene: TRBD2
J gene: TRBJ2-2
clone size: NA
CDR3 DNA: TGTGCCAGCACGCTTCCTCCCGGGACTAGCGGGGGGGCCTGGACCGGGGAGCTGTTTTTT
CDR3 protein: CASTLPPGTSGGAWTGELFF

V gene: TRBV3-1
D gene: NA
J gene: TRBJ2-1
clone size: few
CDR3 DNA: TGTGCCAGCAGCCAAGTGTGGGGGACAACCAACAATGAGCAGTTCTTC
CDR3 protein: CASSQVWGTTNNEQFF

V gene: TRBV27
D gene: NA
J gene: TRBJ1-6
clone size: NA
CDR3 DNA: TGTGCCAGCAGTTGGGGTGGGACACCTAATTCACCCCTCCACTTT
CDR3 protein: CASSWGGTPNSPLHF

V gene: TRBV9
D gene: TRBD2
J gene: TRBJ2-1
clone size: NA
CDR3 DNA: TGTGCCAGCAGCGTAGCAGCGGGAGGGGACAATGAGCAGTTCTTC
CDR3 protein: CASSVAAGGDNEQFF

V gene: TRBV11-2
D gene: TRBD2
J gene: TRBJ2-3
clone size: few
CDR3 DNA: TGTGCCAGCAGCTTATCCGGACTAGCAGGGGATACGCAGTATTTT
CDR3 protein: CASSLSGLAGDTQYF

V gene: TRBV9
D gene: NA
J gene: TRBJ1-1
clone size: few
CDR3 DNA: TGTGCCAGCAGCTTCGGGTCCAAGGATGGGGCTTTCTTT
CDR3 protein: CASSFGSKDGAFF